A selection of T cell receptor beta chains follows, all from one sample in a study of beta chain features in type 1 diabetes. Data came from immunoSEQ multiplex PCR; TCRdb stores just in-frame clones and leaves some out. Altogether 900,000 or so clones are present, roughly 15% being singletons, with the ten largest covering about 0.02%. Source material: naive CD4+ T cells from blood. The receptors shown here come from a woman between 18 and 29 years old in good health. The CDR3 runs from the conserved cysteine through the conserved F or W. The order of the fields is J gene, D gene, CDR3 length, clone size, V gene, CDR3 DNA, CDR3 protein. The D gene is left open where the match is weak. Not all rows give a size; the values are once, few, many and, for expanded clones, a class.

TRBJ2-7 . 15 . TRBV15 TGTGCCACCAGCAGAGTCGGGGGAGTCTCCTACGAGCAGTACTTC CATSRVGGVSYEQYF
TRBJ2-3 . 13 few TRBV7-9 TGTGCCAGCACGAACGGGGTTTCAGATACGCAGTATTTT CASTNGVSDTQYF
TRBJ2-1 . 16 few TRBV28 TGTGCCAGCAGTCCCCCTGACAGGAGACCTTACAATGAGCAGTTCTTC CASSPPDRRPYNEQFF
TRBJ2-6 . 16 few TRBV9 TGTGCCAGCAGCGCTACCCCCCGTACTGGGGCCAACGTCCTGACTTTC CASSATPRTGANVLTF
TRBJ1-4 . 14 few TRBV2 TGTGCCAGCAGTTCGGACCCAGTAGGAGAAAAACTGTTTTTT CASSSDPVGEKLFF
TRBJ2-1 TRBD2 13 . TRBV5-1 TGCGCCAGCAGCTTGTCTAGCGGGGTTGAGCAGTTCTTC CASSLSSGVEQFF
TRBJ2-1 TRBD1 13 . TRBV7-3 TGTGCCAGCAGCCACAGGGGATACAATGAGCAGTTCTTC CASSHRGYNEQFF
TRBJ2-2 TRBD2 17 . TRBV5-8 TGTGCCAGCAGCTTGGCCAGGACTAGCGTGATCACCGGGGAGCTGTTTTTT CASSLARTSVITGELFF
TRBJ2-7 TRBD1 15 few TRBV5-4 TGTGCCAGCAGCCTCGGACAGGGACTCTCCTACGAGCAGTACTTC CASSLGQGLSYEQYF
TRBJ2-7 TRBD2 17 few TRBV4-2 TGTGCCAGCAGCCAAGCCGACGGGACTAGCGGGAGACACGAGCAGTACTTC CASSQADGTSGRHEQYF
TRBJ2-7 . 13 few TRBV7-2 TGTGCCAGCAGCTTAGCCTCCACCTACGAGCAGTACTTC CASSLASTYEQYF
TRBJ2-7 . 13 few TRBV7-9 TGTGCCAGCAGCTTAGGACAGCCATACGAGCAGTACTTC CASSLGQPYEQYF
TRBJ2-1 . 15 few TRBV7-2 TGTGCCAGCAGCCTTAGGTATGGGCAGCACAATGAGCAGTTCTTC CASSLRYGQHNEQFF
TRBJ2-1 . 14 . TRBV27 TGTGCCAGCAGTCTAAGACAGACTAACAATGAGCAGTTCTTC CASSLRQTNNEQFF
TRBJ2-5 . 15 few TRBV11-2 TGTGCCAGCAGCTCAAGCAGGGGCCCTGTGGAGACCCAGTACTTC CASSSSRGPVETQYF
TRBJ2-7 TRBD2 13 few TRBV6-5 TGTGCCAGCAGGACGGGACTAATCTACGAGCAGTACTTC CASRTGLIYEQYF
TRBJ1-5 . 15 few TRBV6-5 TGTGCCAGCAGTTTGCAGACAGGAGAGGGGCAGCCCCAGCATTTT CASSLQTGEGQPQHF
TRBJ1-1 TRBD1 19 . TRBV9 TGTGCCAGCAGCGTAGACGGACGAACAGGGGGCGAGGGGAACACTGAAGCTTTCTTT CASSVDGRTGGEGNTEAFF
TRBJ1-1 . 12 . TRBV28 TGTGCCAGCAGTTTTTGGAACACTGAAGCTTTCTTT CASSFWNTEAFF
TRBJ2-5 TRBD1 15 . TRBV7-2 TGTGCCAGCAGCCGACAGGGGGCTTCTTTGGAGACCCAGTACTTC CASSRQGASLETQYF
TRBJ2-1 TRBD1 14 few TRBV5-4 TGTGCCAGCAGCCGCGACAGGGGCGGCAATGAGCAGTTCTTC CASSRDRGGNEQFF
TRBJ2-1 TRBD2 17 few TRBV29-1 TGCAGCGTTGTAGGGGGCTATAGCGGGAGAGTCTACAATGAGCAGTTCTTC CSVVGGYSGRVYNEQFF
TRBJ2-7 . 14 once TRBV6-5 TGTGCCAGCAGTTATCGGAAGGTGAGATACGAGCAGTACTTC CASSYRKVRYEQYF
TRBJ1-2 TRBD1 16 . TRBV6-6 TGTGCCAGCAGCCAACAGGGGGCGTCGGCTAACTATGGCTACACCTTC CASSQQGASANYGYTF
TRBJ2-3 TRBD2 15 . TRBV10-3 TGTGCCATCAGTGACTTCGGGAGGGCCACAGATACGCAGTATTTT CAISDFGRATDTQYF
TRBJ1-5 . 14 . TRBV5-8 TGTGCCAGCAGCGTTCGAGCCGTCAATCAGCCCCAGCATTTT CASSVRAVNQPQHF
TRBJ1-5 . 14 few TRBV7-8 TGTGCCAGCAGCTTAAGGGACCCTAATCAGCCCCAGCATTTT CASSLRDPNQPQHF
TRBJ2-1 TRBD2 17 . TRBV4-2 TGTGCCAGCAGCCAAGGCACTCTAGCGGGAGGGAGGAATGAGCAGTTCTTC CASSQGTLAGGRNEQFF
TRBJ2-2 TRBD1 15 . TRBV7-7 TGTGCTAGCAGCTTGGGGGCAGGGGGACACGGGGAGCTGTTTTTT CASSLGAGGHGELFF
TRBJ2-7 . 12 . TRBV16 TGTGCCAGCAGCCAATTTGAGGACGAGCAGTACTTC CASSQFEDEQYF
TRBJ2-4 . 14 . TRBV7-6 TGTGCCAGCAGCTCCAACCTTGGAGGGAACATTCAGTACTTC CASSSNLGGNIQYF
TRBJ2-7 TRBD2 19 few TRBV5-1 TGCGCCAGCAGCTTGTTTACTAGCGGGAGGGCTTCGAGCTCCTACGAGCAGTACTTC CASSLFTSGRASSSYEQYF
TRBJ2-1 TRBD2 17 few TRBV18 TGTGCCAGCTCACCACCCAATAGCGGGAGGGCCCACAATGAGCAGTTCTTC CASSPPNSGRAHNEQFF
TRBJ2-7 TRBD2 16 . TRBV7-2 TGTGCCAGCAGGCCGGGACTAGCGGGACATGCCTCCGAGCAGTACTTC CASRPGLAGHASEQYF
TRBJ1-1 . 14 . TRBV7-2 TGTGCCAGCAGCTTACAAACGGGGTCCCACGAAGCTTTCTTT CASSLQTGSHEAFF
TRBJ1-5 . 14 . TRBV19 TGTGCCAGTAGTCTCCGGGTCGGCAATCAGCCCCAGCATTTT CASSLRVGNQPQHF
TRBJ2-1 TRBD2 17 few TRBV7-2 TGTGCCAGCAGCCCTCGGGCCTCAGCGGGAGTTGCAAATGAGCAGTTCTTC CASSPRASAGVANEQFF
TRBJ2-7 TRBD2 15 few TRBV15 TGTGCCACCAGCCCCACTAGCGGCCACTCCTACGAGCAGTACTTC CATSPTSGHSYEQYF
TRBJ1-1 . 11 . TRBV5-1 TGCGCCAGCAAGCTGGACACTGAAGCTTTCTTT CASKLDTEAFF
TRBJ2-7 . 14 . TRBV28 TGTGCCAGCAGTTCAGGGGCCAGGGCCTTCGAGCAGTACTTC CASSSGARAFEQYF
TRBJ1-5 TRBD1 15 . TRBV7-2 TGTGCCAGCAGCCCCGGGACAGGGTATGATCAGCCCCAGCATTTT CASSPGTGYDQPQHF
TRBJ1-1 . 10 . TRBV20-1 TGCAGTGCTAAGGACACTGAAGCTTTCTTT CSAKDTEAFF
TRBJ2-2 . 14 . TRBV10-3 TGTGCCATCAGCGGGAGAGTTAACACCGGGGAGCTGTTTTTT CAISGRVNTGELFF
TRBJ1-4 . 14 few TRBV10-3 TGTGCCATCAGTGCGCAGCTCTATAATGAAAAACTGTTTTTT CAISAQLYNEKLFF
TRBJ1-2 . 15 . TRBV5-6 TGTGCCAGCAGATCCCCTAAAATGGTACACTATGGCTACACCTTC CASRSPKMVHYGYTF
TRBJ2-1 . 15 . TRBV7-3 TGTGCCAGCAGTCCCGACTATACGCCTTTCAATGAGCAGTTCTTC CASSPDYTPFNEQFF
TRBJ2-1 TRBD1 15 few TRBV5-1 TGCGCCAGCAGCGACACCGGGACAGGATACAATGAGCAGTTCTTC CASSDTGTGYNEQFF
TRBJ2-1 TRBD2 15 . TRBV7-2 TGTGCCAGCAGCGTCGGACTAGCGGGAGGTGGTGAGCAGTTCTTC CASSVGLAGGGEQFF
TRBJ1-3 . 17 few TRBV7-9 TGTGCCAGCAGCTTAGCCTTCCCGGCGTACTCTGGAAACACCATATATTTT CASSLAFPAYSGNTIYF
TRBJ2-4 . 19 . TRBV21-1 TGTGCCAGCAGCAAAGCTGTTTATTCCCGCGGCGTAGCCAAAAACATTCAGTACTTC CASSKAVYSRGVAKNIQYF
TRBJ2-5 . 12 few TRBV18 TGTGCCAGCTCACACAGGGAAGAGACCCAGTACTTC CASSHREETQYF
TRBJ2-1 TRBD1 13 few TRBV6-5 TGTGCCATCAGGAAAACAGGGGGCGATGAGCAGTTCTTC CAIRKTGGDEQFF